This TCR beta chain was found in a study of T cells after yellow fever vaccination. On the study more broadly: SMART-Seq v4 Ultra Low Input prepared the low-cell-number fractions. The study's findings and limits: A small proportion of clonotypes was detected in both the CD4 and CD8 compartments. The secondary response peaked faster, at day 5 versus 15, but was weaker.

This clonotype was picked up a small number of times. Its target is unknown. Germline CDR1 SEHNR, CDR2 FQNEAQ (reference sequence). Trimming cost V 4 bases and J 7 bases; bases outside gene matches: 11. This CDR3 contains 16 residues. Using its own MiXCR run on the 5' RACE reads, TCRdb lists one record per CDR3 protein. The sample carries 68,000 or so distinct CDR3 sequences, 5% to 8% recorded once. The sequence was obtained from a man younger than 35 who received the YFV17D yellow fever vaccine. The sample in question was CD8+ T cells sorted from PBMCs, obtained roughly 45 days after the first yellow fever vaccination. V usage is TRBV7-9 and J usage is TRBJ2-2; 8 bases match TRBD1. The DNA of the CDR3 is TGTGCCAGCAGCTCAGGGGGACAGGCGCACGTCGGGGAGCTGTTTTTT. It yields the protein CASSSGGQAHVGELFF.